Each of the 23 T cell receptor beta chains below was sequenced from the same sample in a study of siplizumab effects on memory and regulatory T cells. Sequencing was performed with immunoSEQ multiplex PCR; in TCRdb, only in-frame clones are kept and a portion is missing. This sample has more than 95,000 clones, with roughly 91% found just once. The sample was CD4+ T cells sorted from blood. These receptors all come from a human donor in good health.

This rearrangement joins TRBV5-4 to TRBJ2-3; 9 bases are a match to TRBD2. This CDR3 contains 14 residues. Germline values: CDR1 SGHNT, CDR2 YYREEE (reference sequence). Trimming took 3 bases from V and 6 from J; bases not matched to a gene: 5. CDR3 loop: CASSWGLAKDTQYF. The CDR3 bases are TGTGCCAGCAGCTGGGGACTAGCAAAGGATACGCAGTATTTT.

This clone showed up just a few times. J is TRBJ2-7 and V is TRBV6-1; TRBD2 is a possible D gene (5 bases). This CDR3 contains 13 residues. Germline assignment: CDR1 MNHNS and CDR2 SASEGT. V shed 7 bases and J shed 6 bases, with 16 bases lying between them. CDR3 residues: CASNSLAGLEQYF. The CDR3 DNA sequence: TGTGCCAGCAATTCTTTGGCGGGTCTCGAGCAGTACTTC.

J is TRBJ2-5 and V is TRBV6-5; no firm D call. Looked up from germline, CDR1 is MNHEY and CDR2 is SVGAGI. The CDR3 has 13 residues. Trimming shortened V by 7 bases and J by 5 bases, and 14 bases separated the two germline ends. CDR3 sequence: CASMDAMGETQYF. In nucleotides, the CDR3 is TGTGCCAGCATGGACGCAATGGGGGAGACCCAGTACTTC.

The chain is built from TRBV4-2 and TRBJ2-5, with a weak D call TRBD2 (6 bases). Trimming shortened V by 4 bases and J by 6 bases, and 15 bases separated the two germline ends. The CDR3 has 14 amino acids. Germline-derived CDR1 and CDR2 are LGHNA and YNFKEQ. The CDR3 reads CASSLTRNSQTQYF. As DNA, the CDR3 is TGTGCCAGCAGCCTGACTAGAAACAGCCAGACCCAGTACTTC.

The V gene is TRBV19, the J gene TRBJ1-1; D ambiguous. The CDR3 has 16 residues. V lost 5 bases and J lost 1, with 17 bases in between. Looked up from germline, CDR1 is LNHDA and CDR2 is SQIVND (reference sequence). The CDR3 coding sequence is TGTGCCAGTAGTTACGGGGTCTGGGCCGCGAACACTGAAGCTTTCTTT. Translation: CASSYGVWAANTEAFF.

The J gene is TRBJ2-4, the V gene TRBV7-2, with D possibly being TRBD1 (6 bases). The V end lost 5 bases, the J end lost 3 bases, and 11 bases lay between the germline ends. In germline, CDR1 is SGHTA, CDR2 FQGNSA. The CDR3 spans 14 residues. The CDR3 reads CASSLQGGKNIQYF. CDR3 DNA: TGTGCCAGCAGCCTACAGGGTGGCAAAAACATTCAGTACTTC.

The V and J genes are TRBV5-1 and TRBJ1-2; TRBD1 is a possible D gene (6 bases). Per germline, CDR1 SGHRS and CDR2 YFSETQ. V was cut by 1 base and J by 8 bases, with 12 bases left in between. This CDR3 is 13 amino acids long. The CDR3 nucleotides read TGCGCCAGCAGCTTGTTAGCGGGACACGGCTACACCTTC. It translates to CASSLLAGHGYTF. The full variable domain, rest sourced from reference TRBV5-1 and TRBJ1-2, is KAGVTQTPRYLIKTRGQQVTLSCSPISGHRSVSWYQQTPGQGLQFLFEYFSETQRNKGNFPGRFSGRQFSNSRSEMNVSTLELGDSALYLCASSLLAGHGYTFGSGTRLTVV.

The chain has TRBV30 and TRBJ1-1; unclear D gene. The CDR3 runs to 13 residues. V lost 8 bases and J lost 4, with 17 bases in between. Looked up from germline, CDR1 is GTSNPN and CDR2 is SVGIG (reference sequence). The DNA for the CDR3 is TGTGCCGCCCTAACCCCCCCATTCACTGAAGCTTTCTTT. It specifies CAALTPPFTEAFF.

V is TRBV7-2 and J is TRBJ2-1, with unresolved D. The CDR3 covers 14 residues. V was pared by 5 bases and J by 0 bases, with 8 bases between. The germline V gene encodes CDR1 SGHTA and CDR2 FQGNSA. The CDR3 region has the DNA TGTGCCAGCAGCCTCACCCTCTCCTACAATGAGCAGTTCTTC. Translation gives CASSLTLSYNEQFF.

The J gene is TRBJ2-5, the V gene TRBV4-1, with a possible D match to TRBD2 (6 bases). The better agreement between TRBJ2-7 and the DNA end casts doubt on the J call. The CDR3 extends over 15 amino acids. Germline-derived CDR1 and CDR2 are MGHRA and YSYEKL. This CDR3 is CASSQVRGSSYEQYF. In DNA, the CDR3 is TGCGCCAGCAGCCAAGTGCGGGGTTCCTCCTACGAGCAGTACTTC.

This clone was counted only a few times. This sequence joins TRBV9 and TRBJ1-1; 11 positions agree with TRBD1. The CDR3 contains 15 residues. The junction had 6 bases not matched to a gene; V was cut back by 4 bases and J by 4 bases. From germline, CDR1 is SGDLS and CDR2 YYNGEE. CDR3 sequence: CASSPRGQGGTEAFF. Here the CDR3 DNA reads TGTGCCAGCAGCCCTAGGGGACAGGGGGGCACTGAAGCTTTCTTT.

This clone has only one observation. The chain couples TRBV9 to TRBJ2-2, with D unclear. With 4 bases removed from V and 1 base from J, the gap between germline ends came to 11 bases. CDR3 length: 15 residues. CDR1 is SGDLS, CDR2 YYNGEE, per germline. The DNA for the CDR3 is TGTGCCAGCAGCCCCGTAGGGTTGAACACCGGGGAGCTGTTTTTT. Amino acid sequence: CASSPVGLNTGELFF.

The gene calls are TRBV5-5 and TRBJ1-3, with D possibly being TRBD1 (6 bases). Trimming left V 6 bases short and J 0 bases short, with 13 bases between. Germline CDR1 reads SGHKS; CDR2 reads YYEKEE (reference sequence). There are 15 residues in the CDR3. CDR3 bases: TGTGCCAGCACCTTCGACAGGATCTCTGGAAACACCATATATTTT. It codes for CASTFDRISGNTIYF.

This chain joins TRBV12-5 and TRBJ1-1; 8 bases are shared with TRBD1. The CDR3 contains 15 residues. The trim removed 0 bases at V and 5 bases at J, leaving 5 bases unmatched. The germline V gene encodes CDR1 LGHNT and CDR2 FRNRAP. CDR3: CASGLVDRALTEAFF. For the CDR3, the DNA is TGTGCTAGTGGTTTGGTGGACAGGGCACTTACTGAAGCTTTCTTT.

The CDR3 protein is CASSRQVGELFF. The DNA for the CDR3 is TGTGCCAGCAGCCGCCAGGTCGGGGAGCTGTTTTTT. The rearrangement uses TRBV4-2 and TRBJ2-2; D is unresolved. V was pared by 4 bases and J by 7 bases, with 7 bases between. This CDR3 contains 12 residues. From germline, CDR1 is LGHNA and CDR2 YNFKEQ.

This clone came up once. The V call is TRBV6-6, the J call TRBJ2-1; TRBD2 agrees at 7 bases. Germline-derived CDR1 and CDR2 are MNHNY and SVGAGI (reference sequence). CDR3 length: 13 amino acids. J gave up 10 bases and V 7 bases, and 10 bases lay outside the gene matches. The CDR3: CASTERREGEQFF. The CDR3 DNA sequence: TGTGCCAGCACCGAACGGAGGGAGGGAGAGCAGTTCTTC.

This chain connects TRBV9 to TRBJ2-7; D is perhaps TRBD1 (5 bases). V was clipped by 2 bases and J by 2 bases, with 8 bases between them. The germline V gene has CDR1 SGDLS and CDR2 YYNGEE. This CDR3 is built from 13 residues. The CDR3, as DNA: TGTGCCAGCAGCGTTGGACATGCCTACGAGCAGTACTTC. Protein sequence: CASSVGHAYEQYF. The whole variable domain, filled in from reference TRBV9 and TRBJ2-7, reads DSGVTQTPKHLITATGQRVTLRCSPRSGDLSVYWYQQSLDQGLQFLIQYYNGEERAKGNILERFSAQQFPDLHSELNLSSLELGDSALYFCASSVGHAYEQYFGPGTRLTVT.

This rearrangement joins TRBV7-9 to TRBJ2-5; weak D call: TRBD2 (5 bases). This CDR3 has 14 residues. V lost 2 bases and J lost 1, with 8 bases in between. Germline loops: CDR1 SEHNR, CDR2 FQNEAQ (reference sequence). CDR3: CASSLWEFQETQYF. The CDR3 DNA reads as TGTGCCAGCAGCTTATGGGAGTTCCAAGAGACCCAGTACTTC.

The chain employs TRBV6-8 and TRBJ1-1, with D unresolved. CDR1 and CDR2 from the germline V gene are MNHGY and SAAAGT. CDR3 length: 13 amino acids. Trimming cost V 5 bases and J 0 bases, with 7 bases left between them. CDR3 nucleotide sequence: TGTGCCAGCAGTGCGGCCGTGAACACTGAAGCTTTCTTT. Protein sequence: CASSAAVNTEAFF.

V usage is TRBV2 and J usage is TRBJ2-5; D may be TRBD2 (6 bases). V lost 0 bases and J 5 bases, leaving 13 bases between the germline ends. Germline loops: CDR1 SNHLY, CDR2 FYNNEI. This CDR3 has 15 amino acids. The CDR3 bases are TGTGCCAGCAGTGAAGCGCGGGGTGGGCGGGAGACCCAGTACTTC. This encodes CASSEARGGRETQYF.

This sequence joins TRBV14 and TRBJ2-7, with TRBD2 matching 13 bases. J lost 7 bases, V lost 1 base, and 7 bases had no gene match. Germline lookup yields CDR1 SGHDN and CDR2 FVKESK. The CDR3 consists of 16 residues. This CDR3 reads CASSQAGTSGIEEQYF. DNA of the CDR3: TGTGCCAGCAGCCAAGCAGGGACTAGCGGGATTGAAGAGCAGTACTTC.

The chain recombines TRBV2 with TRBJ1-5; D unclear. CDR1 is SNHLY and CDR2 is FYNNEI in the germline V gene. The CDR3 consists of 15 residues. The V end lost 7 bases, the J end lost 1 base, and 14 bases lay between the germline ends. The CDR3 spells CASTLGRLSNQPQHF. The DNA for the CDR3 is TGTGCCAGCACCTTGGGCCGACTGAGCAATCAGCCCCAGCATTTT. The complete variable domain, with remaining parts taken from reference TRBV2 and TRBJ1-5, reads EPEVTQTPSHQVTQMGQEVILRCVPISNHLYFYWYRQILGQKVEFLVSFYNNEISEKSEIFDDQFSVERPDGSNFTLKIRSTKLEDSAMYFCASTLGRLSNQPQHFGDGTRLSIL.

This clone has only one observation. The gene calls are TRBV29-1 and TRBJ1-3; 8 nucleotides agree with TRBD1. The CDR3 totals 15 residues. The germline V gene encodes CDR1 SQVTM and CDR2 ANQGSEA. With V trimmed by 6 bases and J by 0 bases, 7 bases remained unmatched. Written as DNA, the CDR3 is TGCAGCGTGAGACAGGGGTTAGACTCTGGAAACACCATATATTTT. Translation gives CSVRQGLDSGNTIYF.